The following is a T cell receptor beta chain sequence with its context. Its antigen is not identified. V shed 3 bases and J shed 2 bases, with 11 bases lying between them. CDR1 and CDR2 from the germline V gene are SGHAT and FQNNGV. The CDR3 covers 14 residues. The sample comes from a study of beta chain features in type 1 diabetes. Study results and limitations: Within each of all four CD4+ subsets, Type 1 diabetes patients had TCRB CDR3s that were moderately but significantly shorter. In type 1 diabetes patients, VDJ junctions had fewer insertions; deletions at these junctions were more frequent.

Every donor provided one heparinised blood draw, which averaged approximately 100 mL. Purity exceeding 95% was reached by all sorted populations. Reverse transcribing all isolated RNA meant expressed TCRB transcripts were sequenced. Clones were read by immunoSEQ multiplex PCR, and TCRdb kept only the in-frame ones, dropping some. The sample includes nearly 700,000 clones, about an eighth of them seen just once. The source of this sequence is a man younger than 35 with type 1 diabetes. Sequenced input: naive CD4+ T cells from blood. The rearrangement uses TRBV11-2 and TRBJ2-7; D gene unclear. The CDR3, as DNA: TGTGCCAGCAGCTTCGTTATGGGTCCCTACGAGCAGTACTTC. Its translation is CASSFVMGPYEQYF.